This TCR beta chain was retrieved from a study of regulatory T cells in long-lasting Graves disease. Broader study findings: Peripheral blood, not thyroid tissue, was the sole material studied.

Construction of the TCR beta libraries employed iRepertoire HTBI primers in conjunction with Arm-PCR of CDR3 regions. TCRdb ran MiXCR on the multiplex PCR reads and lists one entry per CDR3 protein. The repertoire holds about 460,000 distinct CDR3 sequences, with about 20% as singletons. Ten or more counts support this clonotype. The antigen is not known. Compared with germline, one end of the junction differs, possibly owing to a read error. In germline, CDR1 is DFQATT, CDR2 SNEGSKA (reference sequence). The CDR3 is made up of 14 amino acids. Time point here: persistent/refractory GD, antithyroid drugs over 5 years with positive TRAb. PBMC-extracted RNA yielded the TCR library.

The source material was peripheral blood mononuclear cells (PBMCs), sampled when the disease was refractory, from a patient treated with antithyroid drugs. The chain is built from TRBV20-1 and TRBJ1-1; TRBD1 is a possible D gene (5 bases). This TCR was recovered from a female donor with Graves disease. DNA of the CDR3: TGCAGTGCTAGCCGTGAATGGGGGAACGCTGAAGCTTTCTTT. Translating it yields CSASREWGNAEAFF.